Below, 5 T cell receptor beta chains from the same sample are listed, as sequenced in a study of cytomegalovirus exposure and HLA in healthy donors. The PCR made use of 60 Vbeta and 13 Jbeta primers. Repertoires were generated with immunoSEQ multiplex PCR, while TCRdb's copy carries only in-frame clones and drops some. The table shows 150,000 to 200,000 clones, with just over 75% occurring only once. The sequenced sample consisted of PBMCs. Receptors originate from an older woman in good health and CMV-seropositive.

The chain has TRBV19 and TRBJ2-2; 9 bases line up with TRBD2. From germline, CDR1 is LNHDA and CDR2 SQIVND (reference sequence). The CDR3 length is 16 residues. V gave up 5 bases and J gave up 0 bases; unmatched junction bases: 4. CDR3 in DNA: TGTGCCAGTAGTTTGCCTAGCGGGGCGAACACCGGGGAGCTGTTTTTT. Translation gives CASSLPSGANTGELFF. Variable domain in full (rest from reference TRBV19 and TRBJ2-2): DGGITQSPKYLFRKEGQNVTLSCEQNLNHDAMYWYRQDPGQGLRLIYYSQIVNDFQKGDIAEGYSVSREKKESFPLTVTSAQKNPTAFYLCASSLPSGANTGELFFGEGSRLTVL.

The genes are TRBV27 and TRBJ2-2; D is uncertain. The CDR3 spans 12 residues. V shed 6 bases and J shed 3 bases, with 5 bases lying between them. CDR1 and CDR2 from the germline V gene are MNHEY and SMNVEV (reference sequence). The CDR3 nucleotides read TGTGCCAGCAGCCTTTACACCGGGGAGCTGTTTTTT. It is translated as CASSLYTGELFF.

The rearrangement joins TRBV7-9 to TRBJ2-1, with a possible D match to TRBD2 (6 bases). CDR1 is SEHNR and CDR2 is FQNEAQ in the germline V gene (reference sequence). The CDR3 is 14 amino acids. Between the trimmed V and J ends, which lost 3 bases and 9 bases, there was a span of 15 bases. CDR3 loop: CASSFRDLRLEQFF. CDR3 DNA: TGTGCCAGCAGCTTTAGGGACTTGAGGCTTGAGCAGTTCTTC.

The chain joins TRBV28 to TRBJ2-5; 7 nucleotides match TRBD2. The CDR3 has 15 residues. CDR1 MDHEN and CDR2 SYDVKM come from the germline V gene. V lost 3 bases and J lost 2; bases outside the gene matches: 6. The CDR3, as DNA: TGTGCCAGCAGTTTTTTATCTAGCGGACAAGAGACCCAGTACTTC. It codes for CASSFLSSGQETQYF.

This chain joins TRBV5-8 and TRBJ2-5; D might be TRBD1 (6 bases). Per germline, CDR1 SGHTS and CDR2 YDEGEE. The CDR3 has 16 residues. Trimming pared 1 base from V and 7 bases from J, leaving 20 bases between. As DNA, the CDR3 is TGTGCCAGCAGCTTGTTTCGGGACACAGCCGGCGGGACCCAGTACTTC. Translated: CASSLFRDTAGGTQYF.